The 20 T cell receptor beta chains below were found in one sample sequenced in a study of siplizumab effects on memory and regulatory T cells. TCRdb keeps only in-frame clones here, not all; method: immunoSEQ multiplex PCR. The table has about 50,000 clones, 87% seen once; the top ten hold approximately 0.35%. The sequencing input was naive CD8+ T cells sorted from blood. These receptors originate from a human donor in good health.

V usage is TRBV6-1 and J usage is TRBJ2-7, with 7 bases aligning to TRBD1. This CDR3 is built from 12 residues. V shed 7 bases, J shed 2 bases, and the junction held 2 bases outside the gene matches. CDR1 MNHNS and CDR2 SASEGT come from the germline V gene. CDR3 coding DNA: TGTGCCAGCAAGACAGGGACCTACGAGCAGTACTTC. Its translation: CASKTGTYEQYF.

The chain links TRBV7-6 to TRBJ2-2, with a weak D call TRBD2 (5 bases). The germline CDR1 and CDR2 sequences are SGHVS and FNYEAQ. This CDR3 comprises 15 residues. Trimming left V 1 base short and J 6 bases short, with 12 bases between. Written as DNA, the CDR3 is TGTGCCAGCAGCTTAGGGCAGGTCGGGGCCGGGGAGCTGTTTTTT. Protein sequence: CASSLGQVGAGELFF. Using reference TRBV7-6 and TRBJ2-2 for the parts outside the CDR3, the full variable domain is GAGVSQSPRYKVTKRGQDVALRCDPISGHVSLYWYRQALGQGPEFLTYFNYEAQQDKSGLPNDRFSAERPEGSISTLTIQRTEQRDSAMYRCASSLGQVGAGELFFGEGSRLTVL.

The chain employs TRBV29-1 and TRBJ2-3; TRBD1 or TRBD2 may be the D gene (5 bases each). The V end was cut by 7 bases, the J end by 6 bases, with 11 bases between. The CDR3 is made up of 11 amino acids. Germline V gene data show CDR1 as SQVTM and CDR2 as ANQGSEA. CDR3 sequence (DNA): TGCAGCGCACGGGGCGAGGATACGCAGTATTTT. It is translated as CSARGEDTQYF.

The chain carries TRBV14 and TRBJ2-2; 10 bases map to TRBD2. This CDR3 region has 19 residues. Germline CDR1 is SGHDN and CDR2 is FVKESK. V dropped 4 bases and J dropped 1; count of bases not matched to a gene: 12. CDR3 sequence: CASSLVHDPSGRNTGELFF. DNA of the CDR3: TGTGCCAGCAGCCTCGTCCACGATCCTAGCGGGAGGAACACCGGGGAGCTGTTTTTT. Complete variable domain (other parts from reference TRBV14 and TRBJ2-2): EAGVTQFPSHSVIEKGQTVTLRCDPISGHDNLYWYRRVMGKEIKFLLHFVKESKQDESGMPNNRFLAERTGGTYSTLKVQPAELEDSGVYFCASSLVHDPSGRNTGELFFGEGSRLTVL.

This sequence joins TRBV2 and TRBJ1-2; D might be TRBD1 (6 bases). The germline CDR1 and CDR2 sequences are SNHLY and FYNNEI. The CDR3 is 17 amino acids. V was trimmed by 2 bases and J by 3 bases, leaving 19 bases between them. The CDR3 bases are TGTGCCAGCAGTGAATGGATACGGTCAGGGGAGGACTATGGCTACACCTTC. It translates to CASSEWIRSGEDYGYTF. The full variable domain, its missing parts supplied by reference TRBV2 and TRBJ1-2, is EPEVTQTPSHQVTQMGQEVILRCVPISNHLYFYWYRQILGQKVEFLVSFYNNEISEKSEIFDDQFSVERPDGSNFTLKIRSTKLEDSAMYFCASSEWIRSGEDYGYTFGSGTRLTVV.

The J gene is TRBJ1-1, the V gene TRBV27; D remains unclear. Germline CDR1 and CDR2: MNHEY and SMNVEV (reference sequence). The CDR3 is 15 amino acids. V lost 0 bases to trimming and J lost 4 bases, with 12 bases between them. The CDR3 here is CASSLSGGFGTEAFF. The CDR3 DNA sequence: TGTGCCAGCAGTTTATCGGGAGGGTTCGGCACTGAAGCTTTCTTT.

This clone was seen a single time. The chain joins TRBV7-2 to TRBJ2-5; no definite D call. This CDR3 is 14 amino acids long. With 4 bases removed from V and 1 base from J, the gap between germline ends came to 10 bases. Germline V gene data show CDR1 as SGHTA and CDR2 as FQGNSA. The CDR3, as DNA: TGTGCCAGCAGCTGGAGAGGATCCCAAGAGACCCAGTACTTC. This encodes CASSWRGSQETQYF.

The chain couples TRBV12-5 to TRBJ2-1; possible D gene TRBD2, 6 bases. The V gene's germline CDR1 is LGHNT and CDR2 FRNRAP. This CDR3 is built from 13 residues. V lost 7 bases and J lost 8, with 15 bases in between. CDR3 residues: CASDSPRDYEQFF. Here the CDR3 DNA reads TGTGCTAGTGACTCGCCCAGGGACTATGAGCAGTTCTTC.

The chain carries TRBV15 and TRBJ2-4, with 7 bases aligning to TRBD2. This CDR3 is 15 amino acids long. Germline CDR1 reads LNHNV; CDR2 reads YYDKDF (reference sequence). V lost 8 bases to trimming and J lost 4 bases; unmatched junction nucleotides: 11. The CDR3 nucleotides read TGTGCCACCTCCTCCTGGCGGGAGTCTAAAAACATTCAGTACTTC. Amino acid sequence: CATSSWRESKNIQYF.

The chain employs TRBV7-2 and TRBJ1-1, with a possible D match to TRBD1 (6 bases). The CDR3 spans 17 residues. Trimming pared 4 bases from V and 1 base from J, leaving 19 bases between. The germline gives CDR1 SGHTA, CDR2 FQGNSA. CDR3 sequence (DNA): TGTGCCAGCAGCTCAACCCCTTGGACAGTGAAGAACACTGAAGCTTTCTTT. Residues: CASSSTPWTVKNTEAFF.

V is TRBV5-4 and J is TRBJ1-1; the match to TRBD1 covers 7 bases. The CDR3 length is 14 residues. The trim removed 6 bases at V and 1 base at J, leaving 6 bases unmatched. The germline CDR1 and CDR2 sequences are SGHNT and YYREEE (reference sequence). This CDR3 reads CASTVQGTNTEAFF. The DNA of the CDR3 is TGTGCCAGCACCGTACAGGGGACGAACACTGAAGCTTTCTTT.

J is TRBJ2-7 and V is TRBV6-5; the match to TRBD2 covers 7 bases. Germline-derived CDR1 and CDR2 are MNHEY and SVGAGI. V shed 3 bases and J 3 bases; nucleotides not matched to a gene: 2. The CDR3 is made up of 13 amino acids. The CDR3 DNA sequence: TGTGCCAGCAGTTATGGACTAGTCTACGAGCAGTACTTC. As protein: CASSYGLVYEQYF.

The V and J genes are TRBV12-5 and TRBJ1-1; the match to TRBD1 covers 7 bases. CDR1 and CDR2 (germline): LGHNT, FRNRAP. The CDR3 loop spans 12 amino acids. V shed 1 base and J 10 bases; nucleotides not matched to a gene: 3. The CDR3 nucleotides are TGTGCTAGTGGTTTGGGACAGGGTCGAGCTTTCTTT. Protein: CASGLGQGRAFF.

The chain has TRBV19 and TRBJ2-7; 12 bases are a match to TRBD1. Germline V CDR1 and CDR2: LNHDA, SQIVND (reference sequence). After removal of 6 bases from V and 6 bases from J, the junction contained 3 bases not matched to a gene. The CDR3 runs to 13 residues. CDR3 protein: CASRGTGGFEQYF. The CDR3 nucleotides are TGTGCCAGTAGAGGGACAGGGGGCTTCGAGCAGTACTTC.

In the case of this clone: Its ends do not fully match the called genes, so a read error is possible. The chain has TRBV19 and TRBJ2-7, with 10 nucleotides matching TRBD2. Germline V CDR1 and CDR2: LNHDA, SQIVND (reference sequence). This CDR3 has 13 amino acids. CDR3 loop: CASSIDLAGERYF. The CDR3 DNA sequence: TGTGCCAGTAGTATAGATCTAGCGGGAGAGCGGTACTTC.

J is TRBJ2-1 and V is TRBV4-1; 9 nucleotides line up with TRBD2. V was clipped by 9 bases and J by 6 bases; unmatched bases: 6. Germline lookup yields CDR1 MGHRA and CDR2 YSYEKL. The CDR3 spans 13 residues. The CDR3 loop is CASRAGGGNEQFF. The CDR3 bases are TGCGCCAGTAGAGCGGGAGGAGGCAATGAGCAGTTCTTC.

A few counts support this clone. The chain joins TRBV5-4 to TRBJ2-7; D is undetermined. The ends were cut back, 2 bases at V and 3 bases at J, with 3 bases in the middle. Germline CDR1 is SGHNT and CDR2 is YYREEE (reference sequence). The CDR3 loop spans 11 amino acids. The CDR3 sequence is CASSFGYEQYF. CDR3 coding DNA: TGTGCCAGCAGCTTCGGCTACGAGCAGTACTTC.

This sequence joins TRBV19 and TRBJ1-1; D unresolved. Germline V gives CDR1 LNHDA, CDR2 SQIVND (reference sequence). V lost 10 bases and J 1 base, leaving 4 bases between the germline ends. This CDR3 has 10 residues. The CDR3 sequence is CATGNTEAFF. The CDR3 region has the DNA TGTGCCACCGGGAACACTGAAGCTTTCTTT. The full variable domain, its missing parts supplied by reference TRBV19 and TRBJ1-1, is DGGITQSPKYLFRKEGQNVTLSCEQNLNHDAMYWYRQDPGQGLRLIYYSQIVNDFQKGDIAEGYSVSREKKESFPLTVTSAQKNPTAFYLCATGNTEAFFGQGTRLTVV.

The CDR3 DNA sequence: TGTGCCAGCAGCTTAGCTGCGACAGGGAGGATAGACTATGGCTACACCTTC. Amino acids: CASSLAATGRIDYGYTF. The chain combines TRBV7-8 with TRBJ1-2; 7 bases align to TRBD1. J was trimmed by 3 bases and V by 0 bases; bases with no gene match: 10. This CDR3 has 17 residues. Per germline, CDR1 SGHVS and CDR2 FQNEAQ.

The chain joins TRBV29-1 to TRBJ2-7, with D possibly matching TRBD2 (7 bases). Between the trimmed V and J ends, which lost 4 bases and 3 bases, there was a span of 13 bases. This CDR3 spans 13 amino acids. CDR1 is SQVTM, CDR2 ANQGSEA, per germline. CDR3: CSVGKGGIYEQYF. The CDR3 region has the DNA TGCAGCGTTGGGAAGGGGGGGATCTACGAGCAGTACTTC.